This T cell receptor beta chain was captured by sequencing in a study of identical twins. Notes on the study in general: Clonotypes of the beta chain that were abundant in cord blood carried fewer insertions (memory repertoires showed none).

J was trimmed by 0 bases and V by 5 bases; bases with no gene match: 3. CDR3 length: 16 residues. Germline CDR1 is ENHRY and CDR2 is SYGVKD. This clonotype was observed a few times. Its antigen is not identified. Template switching added a universal primer binding site, and final cDNA carried unique molecular identifiers. TCRdb reprocessed the 5' RACE reads with MiXCR, giving one entry per CDR3 protein. The data show roughly 690,000 distinct CDR3 sequences, about 20% seen once. These records were also assigned to another study, of T cells expressing NK-cell markers. As reported in that work: Researchers report these clonotypes also headed the CD3+CD56-NKG2C+ fraction in several donors.

The rearrangement links TRBV10-3 to TRBJ2-2; TRBD2 matches 10 bases. This clonotype originated in a woman between 18 and 30 years old in good health. The material sequenced was PBMCs. CDR3 amino acids: CAISTSGTANTGELFF. The CDR3 DNA is TGTGCCATCAGTACTAGCGGGACCGCGAACACCGGGGAGCTGTTTTTT.